This T cell receptor (beta chain) is from a study of persistence of HIV-infected CD4 T cells. Broader study findings: Proviral oligoclonality tracked with TCR oligoclonality within the same sorted cells.

A word on this clone: The antigen is undetermined.

The immunoSEQ assay was version 4, run in survey mode. Only in-frame clones appear in the TCRdb table, and some are missing; sequencing was by immunoSEQ multiplex PCR. The data hold about 40,000 clones, with about 84% observed a single time. Cells were stimulated with overlapping HIV-1 Gag 15-mer peptides. Memory cells lacking CD40L and CD69 with high CD45RO were sorted. CD8+ T cells were removed from PBMCs prior to stimulation. The CDR3 has 15 amino acids. The V and J ends lost 2 bases and 2 bases respectively, with 13 bases between them. Germline CDR1 and CDR2: MDHEN and SYDVKM. The chain links TRBV28 to TRBJ2-7; D gene uncertain. The sequenced sample was cultured CD4+ T cells from PBMCs, obtained from a patient who received antiretroviral therapy. The TCR sequence derives from an adult with HIV. The donor label of this sample is uncertain. The CDR3 DNA reads as TGTGCCAGCAGTTTAGGGTCGTACAAACCCTACGAGCAGTACTTC. It encodes CASSLGSYKPYEQYF. The entire variable domain, with the rest obtained from reference TRBV28 and TRBJ2-7, is as follows: DVKVTQSSRYLVKRTGEKVFLECVQDMDHENMFWYRQDPGLGLRLIYFSYDVKMKEKGDIPEGYSVSREKKERFSLILESASTNQTSMYLCASSLGSYKPYEQYFGPGTRLTVT.